Each of the 19 T cell receptor beta chains below was sequenced from the same sample in a study of T-cell reconstitution after alpha-beta-depleted transplantation in children. This sample's TCRbeta library carried unique molecular identifier barcodes. TCRdb passed the PCR reads through MiXCR, listing each CDR3 protein once. The profile shows 350,000 to 450,000 distinct CDR3 sequences, roughly 13% of them singletons. The sequencing here drew on PBMCs, taken from the stem cell graft. Receptors were obtained from a human donor who donated a stem cell graft to a child with Fanconi anemia.

The chain uses TRBV12-3 or TRBV12-4 and TRBJ1-1; weak D call: TRBD1 (5 bases). The CDR3 extends over 14 amino acids. Trimming left V 3 bases short and J 10 bases short, with 18 bases between. The CDR3 DNA reads as TGTGCCAGCAGTTTCGACGGGACGCCCCCCGGAGCTTTCTTT. This translates into CASSFDGTPPGAFF.

This clonotype has a handful of counts. The rearrangement joins TRBV6-6 to TRBJ1-1, with D possibly matching TRBD1 (5 bases). V was pared by 5 bases and J by 3 bases, with 10 bases between. Germline-derived CDR1 and CDR2 are MNHNY and SVGAGI (reference sequence). The CDR3 length is 13 residues. The CDR3 sequence is CASSAPGYTEAFF. The DNA of the CDR3 is TGTGCCAGCAGTGCCCCAGGGTACACTGAAGCTTTCTTT.

In this sample, this clonotype turned up a few times. The gene calls are TRBV29-1 and TRBJ1-4; 8 positions match TRBD1. This CDR3 is 14 amino acids long. The V gene's germline CDR1 is SQVTM and CDR2 ANQGSEA. The ends lost 4 bases at V and 2 bases at J; junction bases unmatched: 3. The CDR3 sequence: CSVGQGSTNEKLFF. In nucleotides, the CDR3 is TGCAGCGTTGGACAGGGGAGTACTAATGAAAAACTGTTTTTT. Complete variable domain (other parts from reference TRBV29-1 and TRBJ1-4): SAVISQKPSRDICQRGTSLTIQCQVDSQVTMMFWYRQQPGQSLTLIATANQGSEATYESGFVIDKFPISRPNLTFSTLTVSNMSPEDSSIYLCSVGQGSTNEKLFFGSGTQLSVL.

This clonotype has more than one count but fewer than ten. This may be a read error: a much more frequent sequence differs by one nucleotide. V usage is TRBV12-3 or TRBV12-4 and J usage is TRBJ1-5; TRBD1 aligns across 7 bases. CDR3 length equals 13 residues. With 6 bases clipped from V and 4 bases from J, the junction kept 3 bases outside the gene matches. The CDR3 bases are TGTGCCAGCAGAGACAGGGTTAATCAGCCCCAGCATTTT. Translating gives CASRDRVNQPQHF.

This clonotype came up many times. The chain carries TRBV29-1 and TRBJ2-1, with 10 bases identical to TRBD1. The V segment lost 6 bases and the J segment 7 bases; nucleotides outside the gene matches: 6. The CDR3 is made up of 13 amino acids. CDR1 is SQVTM, CDR2 ANQGSEA, per germline. The CDR3 is CSVWTGGRNEQFF. The CDR3 DNA follows: TGCAGCGTATGGACAGGGGGTCGGAATGAGCAGTTCTTC.

This clonotype was seen a handful of times. This chain links TRBV11-1 with TRBJ2-2, with TRBD1 identical over 7 bases. V shed 3 bases and J 5 bases; nucleotides not matched to a gene: 6. Germline CDR1 is SGHAT and CDR2 is FQDESV (reference sequence). The CDR3 extends over 15 amino acids. The CDR3 loop reads CASSLQGVGTGELFF. In DNA form, the CDR3 reads TGTGCCAGCAGCTTGCAGGGGGTCGGAACCGGGGAGCTGTTTTTT.

This clonotype has just a few counts. The CDR3 loop reads CASSYPGLAGGELTDTQYF. The CDR3 DNA reads TGTGCCAGCAGTTACCCCGGACTAGCGGGGGGCGAACTCACAGATACGCAGTATTTT. The chain recombines TRBV6-2 or TRBV6-3 with TRBJ2-3; 14 bases are a match to TRBD2. This CDR3 is built from 19 residues. The germline V gene has CDR1 MNHEY and CDR2 SVGEGT. The V gene end was trimmed by 2 bases and the J gene end by 2 bases; junction bases not matched to a gene: 9.

The rearrangement uses TRBV7-2 and TRBJ2-7; D gene ambiguous. The CDR3 runs to 12 residues. Germline V gives CDR1 SGHTA, CDR2 FQGNSA. V lost 4 bases to trimming and J lost 2 bases, with 6 bases between them. The CDR3 loop is CASSSFTYEQYF. CDR3 sequence (DNA): TGTGCCAGCAGCTCCTTTACCTACGAGCAGTACTTC.

In this sample, this clonotype turned up many times. The chain combines TRBV2 with TRBJ2-2, with D possibly matching TRBD1 (6 bases). CDR3 length: 15 residues. Germline lookup yields CDR1 SNHLY and CDR2 FYNNEI. V lost 6 bases to trimming and J lost 3 bases, with 14 bases between them. In DNA, the CDR3 is TGTGCCAGCAGCATGGACAGATCCTACACCGGGGAGCTGTTTTTT. Its translation is CASSMDRSYTGELFF.

This clonotype turned up a few times. J is TRBJ2-3 and V is TRBV12-3 or TRBV12-4; TRBD2 aligns across 11 bases. The V and J ends lost 6 bases and 6 bases, in that order; junction bases with no gene match: 11. The CDR3 is made up of 16 amino acids. CDR3 coding DNA: TGTGCCAGCAGCCGACTAGCGGGGAGGACTACTGATACGCAGTATTTT. Amino acids: CASSRLAGRTTDTQYF.

This clonotype was picked up many times. The V gene is TRBV25-1, the J gene TRBJ2-3, with 8 bases lining up with TRBD2. Germline-derived CDR1 and CDR2 are MGHDK and SYGVNS. The CDR3 has 16 residues. J lost 1 base, V lost 8 bases, and 11 bases had no gene match. The CDR3 sequence is CASLIPGGPGTDTQYF. The CDR3 DNA reads as TGTGCCAGCCTAATCCCGGGGGGGCCGGGCACAGATACGCAGTATTTT.

Ten or more counts support this clonotype. V usage is TRBV29-1 and J usage is TRBJ2-7; the D is unclear. This CDR3 is 13 amino acids long. Germline CDR1 SQVTM, CDR2 ANQGSEA. V was clipped by 0 bases and J by 1 base, with 7 bases between them. The CDR3 region is CSVEDPESYEQYF. The DNA for the CDR3 is TGCAGCGTTGAAGATCCAGAGTCCTACGAGCAGTACTTC.

This clonotype was seen repeatedly, ten times or more. The rearrangement uses TRBV6-5 and TRBJ1-2, with D possibly matching TRBD1 (5 bases). CDR3 length: 15 amino acids. Germline assignment: CDR1 MNHEY and CDR2 SVGAGI. Trimming took off 6 bases at V and 7 bases at J, with 21 bases between the two ends. The CDR3 DNA reads as TGTGCCAGCAGGCCTCCGACGTGGGGGGGAAGTGGCTACACCTTC. Translating gives CASRPPTWGGSGYTF.

The chain carries TRBV30 and TRBJ2-2; TRBD1 matches 8 bases. V shed 0 bases, J shed 8 bases, and the junction held 14 bases outside the gene matches. The CDR3 sequence is 17 residues long. Germline CDR1 is GTSNPN and CDR2 is SVGIG (reference sequence). The CDR3 here is CAWSVLGRGRVTGELFF. The CDR3 coding sequence is TGTGCCTGGAGTGTACTGGGCAGGGGGCGAGTCACGGGGGAGCTGTTTTTT.

The chain joins TRBV5-4 to TRBJ1-1, with 8 bases matching TRBD1. Germline loops: CDR1 SGHNT, CDR2 YYREEE (reference sequence). V was clipped by 5 bases and J by 3 bases; unmatched bases: 6. The CDR3 is made up of 14 amino acids. The CDR3 spells CASSNQGADTEAFF. The CDR3 DNA sequence: TGTGCCAGCAGTAATCAGGGGGCTGACACTGAAGCTTTCTTT.

At least ten counts were recorded for this clonotype. V is TRBV18 and J is TRBJ2-3, with a tentative D call TRBD1 (5 bases). V lost 2 bases, J lost 4 bases, and 10 bases lay in between. Germline assignment: CDR1 KGHSH and CDR2 LQKENI. The CDR3 covers 14 residues. The CDR3, as DNA: TGTGCCAGCTCACCAGTGGCAGGGCCAGATACGCAGTATTTT. This sequence encodes CASSPVAGPDTQYF.

In this sample, this clonotype turned up many times. V and J are TRBV4-2 and TRBJ1-1; D unresolved. The CDR3 length is 16 residues. V lost 0 bases and J lost 0, with 11 bases in between. Germline V gene data show CDR1 as LGHNA and CDR2 as YNFKEQ. CDR3 in amino acids: CASSQDPRNLNTEAFF. The CDR3 DNA is TGTGCCAGCAGCCAAGATCCGAGGAACCTGAACACTGAAGCTTTCTTT.

The rearrangement joins TRBV12-3 or TRBV12-4 to TRBJ1-1, with no clear D. This CDR3 region has 14 residues. V was clipped by 3 bases and J by 0 bases, with 8 bases between them. CDR3 bases: TGTGCCAGCAGTTTTTTAGGACTGAACACTGAAGCTTTCTTT. It specifies CASSFLGLNTEAFF.

The DNA for the CDR3 is TGTGCCACCTACCGGGACTCATACACCAAGGAGCTGTTTTTT. Protein: CATYRDSYTKELFF. The chain combines TRBV28 with TRBJ2-2, with D possibly being TRBD2 (6 bases). The CDR3 spans 14 residues. Germline V gene sequence: CDR1 MDHEN, CDR2 SYDVKM. With 10 bases removed from V and 10 bases from J, the gap between germline ends came to 22 bases.